Following are 29 T cell receptor beta chains from one sample sequenced in a study of OX40 agonist ivuxolimab in advanced cancers. Sequenced by immunoSEQ multiplex PCR; TCRdb stores in-frame clones only, minus some. This table has nearly 85,000 clones, approximately 86% appearing once. The sample consisted of CD4+ or CD8+ T cells sorted from blood, taken in a trial of the OX40 agonist ivuxolimab. The receptors here all came from an adult with an advanced solid tumor such as melanoma, head and neck, liver or kidney cancer.

CDR3 sequence: CASSLGAAGGAGYEQYF. CDR3 coding DNA: TGTGCCAGCAGCTTGGGGGCCGCCGGGGGGGCAGGATACGAGCAGTACTTC. This sequence joins TRBV7-2 and TRBJ2-7; 8 positions agree with TRBD2. Per germline, CDR1 SGHTA and CDR2 FQGNSA. V lost 3 bases and J lost 4; bases outside the gene matches: 14. The CDR3 totals 17 residues.

The chain employs TRBV6-1 and TRBJ2-5; D perhaps matches TRBD2 (6 bases). Trimming cost V 2 bases and J 4 bases, with 14 bases left between them. The CDR3 is 15 amino acids. Per germline, CDR1 MNHNS and CDR2 SASEGT. In DNA form, the CDR3 reads TGTGCCAGCAGTGAAATTCGGAAGGGAGGAGAGACCCAGTACTTC. It specifies CASSEIRKGGETQYF.

The chain couples TRBV2 to TRBJ1-2; weak D call: TRBD1 (5 bases). Germline assignment: CDR1 SNHLY and CDR2 FYNNEI. The V end was cut by 3 bases, the J end by 8 bases, with 16 bases between. The CDR3 spans 14 residues. In DNA, the CDR3 is TGTGCCAGCAGTGATTTCGGGGGGTCCTCAGGCTACACCTTC. Translation gives CASSDFGGSSGYTF.

The V and J genes are TRBV29-1 and TRBJ2-5, with a weak D call TRBD1 (5 bases). CDR1 and CDR2 from the germline V gene are SQVTM and ANQGSEA. This CDR3 has 13 residues. Trimming removed 4 bases at V and 5 bases at J, with 14 bases between. The CDR3 DNA is TGCAGCGTTGCCCCTCAGGGTGGCGAGACCCAGTACTTC. It is translated as CSVAPQGGETQYF.

The table lists this clone with a few counts. This chain joins TRBV4-1 and TRBJ1-2; 11 bases fit TRBD1. Germline loops: CDR1 MGHRA, CDR2 YSYEKL. V was pared by 5 bases and J by 7 bases, with 12 bases of the junction left unmatched. This CDR3 contains 16 residues. Here the CDR3 DNA reads TGCGCCAGCAGCTGGCGTCGGACAGGGGGCAACGTTGGCTACACCTTC. It yields the protein CASSWRRTGGNVGYTF.

The chain recombines TRBV29-1 with TRBJ2-3, with TRBD1 as a possible D gene (6 bases). Germline lookup yields CDR1 SQVTM and CDR2 ANQGSEA. CDR3 length equals 13 residues. The CDR3 spells CINQGQGTDTQYF. DNA of the CDR3: TGCATAAACCAAGGGCAGGGGACAGATACGCAGTATTTT.

The V call is TRBV29-1, the J call TRBJ2-1; D gene uncertain. CDR1 and CDR2 from the germline V gene are SQVTM and ANQGSEA. The V gene lost 5 bases and the J gene lost 0 bases, with 8 bases spanning the gap. The CDR3 contains 13 residues. CDR3 amino acids: CSVRGSSYNEQFF. For the CDR3, the DNA is TGCAGCGTTAGAGGAAGCTCCTACAATGAGCAGTTCTTC.

V and J are TRBV19 and TRBJ1-1; weak D call: TRBD1 (6 bases). Trimming took 5 bases from V and 4 from J, leaving 14 bases between them. The germline gives CDR1 LNHDA, CDR2 SQIVND (reference sequence). This CDR3 is built from 14 residues. The CDR3 reads CASSPPGQRTEAFF. CDR3 sequence (DNA): TGTGCCAGTAGTCCGCCCGGACAGCGCACTGAAGCTTTCTTT.

The rearrangement uses TRBV28 and TRBJ1-4; a possible D gene is TRBD1 (5 bases). The length of the CDR3 is 13 residues. Trimming left V 5 bases short and J 10 bases short, with 14 bases between. Germline-derived CDR1 and CDR2 are MDHEN and SYDVKM. This CDR3 is CASSTGGHGKLFF. CDR3 in DNA: TGTGCCAGCAGTACGGGAGGACATGGAAAACTGTTTTTT.

The chain has TRBV6-6 and TRBJ1-4, with 7 bases lining up with TRBD1. Trimming at V came to 2 bases and at J to 8 bases, leaving 5 bases not matched to a gene. The germline V gene encodes CDR1 MNHNY and CDR2 SVGAGI (reference sequence). The CDR3 totals 14 residues. The CDR3 bases are TGTGCCAGCAGTTACCGGACAGGTTACGAAAAACTGTTTTTT. Protein: CASSYRTGYEKLFF.

The V call is TRBV18, the J call TRBJ1-1, with 8 bases matching TRBD1. This CDR3 has 14 amino acids. Germline CDR1 KGHSH, CDR2 LQKENI. V lost 6 bases and J lost 1; bases outside the gene matches: 4. The CDR3 is CASSRTGTNTEAFF. CDR3 nucleotides: TGTGCCAGCTCCCGGACAGGGACGAACACTGAAGCTTTCTTT.

The rearrangement joins TRBV28 to TRBJ1-1; no definite D call. Germline V lookup: CDR1 MDHEN, CDR2 SYDVKM. Trimming took off 3 bases at V and 1 base at J, with 15 bases between the two ends. CDR3 length: 16 residues. The CDR3 nucleotides read TGTGCCAGCAGTTTGGCACCGCGGTCCCGGAACACTGAAGCTTTCTTT. Translation: CASSLAPRSRNTEAFF.

The genes are TRBV6-6 and TRBJ1-4; the D gene is possibly TRBD1 (5 bases). This CDR3 contains 12 residues. V was cut by 4 bases and J by 7 bases, with 7 bases left in between. From germline, CDR1 is MNHNY and CDR2 SVGAGI (reference sequence). The CDR3 coding sequence is TGTGCCAGCAGTTTCGGGGGTGAAAAACTGTTTTTT. Translated, it gives CASSFGGEKLFF.

The chain carries TRBV14 and TRBJ1-5, with D possibly matching TRBD1 (5 bases). The germline CDR1 and CDR2 sequences are SGHDN and FVKESK. The CDR3 covers 21 residues. With 3 bases removed from V and 0 bases from J, the gap between germline ends came to 27 bases. The DNA for the CDR3 is TGTGCCAGCAGCCATTATATATGCTCACCGGGACGGCTCTATAGCAATCAGCCCCAGCATTTT. Translating gives CASSHYICSPGRLYSNQPQHF.

The chain joins TRBV29-1 to TRBJ1-2; the D is unclear. V was clipped by 6 bases and J by 0 bases, with 14 bases between them. Germline V CDR1 and CDR2: SQVTM, ANQGSEA. This CDR3 is 14 amino acids long. CDR3 DNA sequence: TGCAGCGTAAAGACGGGCCCCTCTAACTATGGCTACACCTTC. This gives the protein CSVKTGPSNYGYTF.

The rearrangement links TRBV10-3 to TRBJ2-1; TRBD2 matches at 7 bases. V shed 7 bases, J shed 7 bases, and the junction held 16 bases outside the gene matches. Germline CDR1 ENHRY, CDR2 SYGVKD. The CDR3 length is 16 residues. CDR3 nucleotide sequence: TGTGCCATCACTATTCGGGCAGGGCGGGGGTTGAATGAGCAGTTCTTC. Its translation is CAITIRAGRGLNEQFF.

CDR3 loop: CASSQGEEKLFF. In nucleotides, the CDR3 is TGCGCCAGCAGTCAGGGGGAGGAAAAACTGTTTTTT. The chain has TRBV10-2 and TRBJ1-4; 7 nucleotides line up with TRBD1. The length of the CDR3 is 12 residues. Germline CDR1 reads WSHSY; CDR2 reads SAAADI. Unmatched junction bases numbered 2, after V lost 5 bases and J lost 8 bases.

The rearrangement uses TRBV20-1 and TRBJ2-1, with D tentatively TRBD1 (6 bases). The V gene lost 5 bases and the J gene lost 7 bases, with 6 bases spanning the gap. The CDR3 contains 10 residues. The V gene's germline CDR1 is DFQATT and CDR2 SNEGSKA (reference sequence). The CDR3 coding sequence is TGCAGTGCTGGGACAAATGAGCAGTTCTTC. It codes for CSAGTNEQFF.

The CDR3 loop is CASSFGRPAYEQYF. The CDR3 bases are TGTGCCAGCAGCTTTGGACGCCCGGCCTACGAGCAGTACTTC. The V call is TRBV5-6, the J call TRBJ2-5; unclear D gene. The J call may be incorrect, as the DNA end agrees better with TRBJ2-7. In germline, CDR1 is SGHDT, CDR2 YYEEEE. This CDR3 has 14 amino acids.

This clone showed up just once. The genes are TRBV2 and TRBJ1-2, with 8 bases matching TRBD1. The CDR3 length is 14 residues. Trimming at V came to 8 bases and at J to 3 bases, leaving 8 bases not matched to a gene. CDR1 and CDR2 (germline): SNHLY, FYNNEI. DNA for the CDR3: TGTGCCAGCTGGACTCCCAGGGGGCACTATGGCTACACCTTC. Amino acid sequence: CASWTPRGHYGYTF. Combining the CDR3 with reference TRBV2 and TRBJ1-2 gives the whole variable domain EPEVTQTPSHQVTQMGQEVILRCVPISNHLYFYWYRQILGQKVEFLVSFYNNEISEKSEIFDDQFSVERPDGSNFTLKIRSTKLEDSAMYFCASWTPRGHYGYTFGSGTRLTVV.

The chain has TRBV6-5 and TRBJ2-7; no clear D gene. Trimming left V 5 bases short and J 5 bases short, with 10 bases between. Looked up from germline, CDR1 is MNHEY and CDR2 is SVGAGI. This CDR3 region has 12 residues. The CDR3 nucleotides read TGTGCCAGCAGTCCCCGACATAACGAGCAGTACTTC. Amino acids: CASSPRHNEQYF.

On this clone: Other DNA sequences of this sample code for an identical CDR3. This chain links TRBV6-1 with TRBJ2-7; D is unresolved. The CDR3 runs to 14 residues. Looked up from germline, CDR1 is MNHNS and CDR2 is SASEGT. V was clipped by 1 base and J by 0 bases, with 7 bases between them. The CDR3 loop reads CASSEGTGSYEQYF. The CDR3 bases are TGTGCCAGCAGTGAAGGGACGGGCTCCTACGAGCAGTACTTC.

The chain is built from TRBV5-1 and TRBJ1-3, with TRBD1 matching 7 bases. Germline CDR1 and CDR2: SGHRS and YFSETQ. The CDR3 totals 17 residues. V lost 0 bases, J lost 0 bases, and 6 bases stayed unmatched. The CDR3 DNA reads as TGCGCCAGCAGCTTGGACGCAGGGGGTTTCTCTGGAAACACCATATATTTT. It specifies CASSLDAGGFSGNTIYF.

In DNA, the CDR3 is TGCGCCAGCAGCCTGGGGGCCGGGGCGAACACTGAAGCTTTCTTT. Its protein is CASSLGAGANTEAFF. The genes are TRBV5-1 and TRBJ1-1, with a possible D match to TRBD1 (6 bases). This CDR3 region has 15 residues. From germline, CDR1 is SGHRS and CDR2 YFSETQ. Trimming removed 4 bases from V and 1 base from J, with 14 bases in between.

This clone was counted only a few times. The V gene is TRBV5-1, the J gene TRBJ2-1; D not certain. CDR3 length: 15 residues. Deletions cut 0 bases from V and 4 bases from J, with 11 bases between. Per germline, CDR1 SGHRS and CDR2 YFSETQ. CDR3 sequence (DNA): TGCGCCAGCAGCTTGGAACGCAACAATTACAATGAGCAGTTCTTC. Amino acid sequence: CASSLERNNYNEQFF.

The chain carries TRBV4-3 and TRBJ1-6; possible D gene TRBD1, 6 bases. This CDR3 is 16 amino acids long. Trimming left V 0 bases short and J 6 bases short, with 12 bases between. Per the germline V gene, CDR1 is LGHNA and CDR2 is YSLEER. CDR3 sequence reads: CASSQEWVQGNSPLHF. The CDR3 DNA reads TGCGCCAGCAGCCAAGAGTGGGTACAGGGTAATTCACCCCTCCACTTT.

DNA of the CDR3: TGTGCCAGCAGTTACGGCGGCACCTTCTCCTACGAGCAGTACTTC. Its translation: CASSYGGTFSYEQYF. The J gene is TRBJ2-7, the V gene TRBV6-6, with D unclear. V lost 2 bases and J lost 0, with 11 bases in between. This CDR3 is 15 amino acids long. Germline values: CDR1 MNHNY, CDR2 SVGAGI (reference sequence).

This chain links TRBV15 with TRBJ1-5, with 7 bases matching TRBD1. With V trimmed by 0 bases and J by 0 bases, 8 bases remained unmatched. The CDR3 is made up of 18 amino acids. Per the germline V gene, CDR1 is LNHNV and CDR2 is YYDKDF (reference sequence). This CDR3 is CATSRDTRQGYSNQPQHF. The CDR3 bases are TGTGCCACCAGCAGAGATACCCGACAGGGCTATAGCAATCAGCCCCAGCATTTT.

The V and J genes are TRBV4-2 and TRBJ2-2; 9 bases map to TRBD1. This CDR3 is built from 15 residues. V dropped 8 bases and J dropped 5; count of bases not matched to a gene: 9. CDR1 and CDR2 (germline): LGHNA, YNFKEQ. CDR3 coding DNA: TGTGCCAGCCATACCCGGGACAGGGAAACCGGGGAGCTGTTTTTT. It yields the protein CASHTRDRETGELFF.